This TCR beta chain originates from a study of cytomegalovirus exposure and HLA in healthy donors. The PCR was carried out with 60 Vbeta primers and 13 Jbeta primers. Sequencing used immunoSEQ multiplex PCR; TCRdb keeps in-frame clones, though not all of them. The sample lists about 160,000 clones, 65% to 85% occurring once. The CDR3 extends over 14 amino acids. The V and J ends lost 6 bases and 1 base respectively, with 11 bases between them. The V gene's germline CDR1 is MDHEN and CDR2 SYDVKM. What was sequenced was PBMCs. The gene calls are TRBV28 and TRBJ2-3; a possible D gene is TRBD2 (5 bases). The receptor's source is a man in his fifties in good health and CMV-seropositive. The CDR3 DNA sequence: TGTGCCAGCAGGAGGGCGGGTGGCACAGATACGCAGTATTTT. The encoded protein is CASRRAGGTDTQYF. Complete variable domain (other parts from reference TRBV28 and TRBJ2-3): DVKVTQSSRYLVKRTGEKVFLECVQDMDHENMFWYRQDPGLGLRLIYFSYDVKMKEKGDIPEGYSVSREKKERFSLILESASTNQTSMYLCASRRAGGTDTQYFGPGTRLTVL.